These 14 T cell receptor beta chains share one sample of origin, sequenced in a study of T cells in Graves' hyperthyroidism and ophthalmopathy. RNA transcripts yielded amplified TCR beta CDR3 regions. The TCR CDR3 was amplified in a first-round RT-PCR using the HTBI primer set. Using its own MiXCR run on the multiplex PCR reads, TCRdb lists one record per CDR3 protein. The sample contains roughly 300,000 distinct CDR3 sequences, approximately 26% of which appear only once. Sequencing was done on a sample of blood. The receptors were gathered from a man aged 40-49 years with Graves' hyperthyroidism that later progressed to Graves' ophthalmopathy.

This clonotype was observed at least ten times. This sequence joins TRBV11-1 and TRBJ1-5, with D uncertain. The CDR3 is 16 residues long. CDR1 is SGHAT and CDR2 is FQDESV in the germline V gene (reference sequence). V lost 0 bases to trimming and J lost 2 bases, with 11 bases between them. CDR3 protein: CASSLAGQEGNQPQHF. Here the CDR3 DNA reads TGTGCCAGCAGCTTAGCAGGGCAGGAGGGCAATCAGCCCCAGCATTTT.

This clonotype was seen ten or more times. This chain connects TRBV6-1 to TRBJ2-4; TRBD2 might be the D (5 bases). V shed 6 bases and J shed 3 bases, with 18 bases lying between them. Germline V CDR1 and CDR2: MNHNS, SASEGT. This CDR3 has 16 residues. The CDR3 region is CASRRVGSAGKNIQYF. The CDR3 bases are TGTGCCAGCAGACGAGTCGGTAGCGCAGGCAAAAACATTCAGTACTTC.

This clonotype was detected ten times or more. V and J are TRBV28 and TRBJ2-5; D might be TRBD2 (5 bases). The CDR3 spans 16 residues. Germline V lookup: CDR1 MDHEN, CDR2 SYDVKM. The ends were cut back, 5 bases at V and 0 bases at J, with 16 bases in the middle. This CDR3 is CASSPSGVGDQETQYF. The CDR3 region has the DNA TGTGCCAGCAGTCCGTCGGGCGTCGGGGACCAAGAGACCCAGTACTTC.

This chain connects TRBV19 to TRBJ1-2; D is unresolved. The germline CDR1 and CDR2 sequences are LNHDA and SQIVND (reference sequence). V dropped 4 bases and J dropped 10 bases, with 13 bases sitting between them. The CDR3 covers 12 residues. The CDR3 nucleotides read TGTGCCAGTAGTACCAGCCCGGCCTTCTACACCTTC. Its protein is CASSTSPAFYTF.

This clonotype was detected many times. The chain recombines TRBV27 with TRBJ1-5; weak D call: TRBD1 (5 bases). Trimming cost V 5 bases and J 0 bases, with 11 bases left between them. Germline lookup yields CDR1 MNHEY and CDR2 SMNVEV (reference sequence). CDR3 length: 15 amino acids. CDR3 sequence: CASSRGTHSNQPQHF. The CDR3 nucleotides read TGTGCCAGCAGTCGGGGGACCCATAGCAATCAGCCCCAGCATTTT.

This clonotype appeared many times. This chain links TRBV12-3 or TRBV12-4 with TRBJ2-5, with TRBD2 matching over 7 bases. The CDR3 runs to 15 residues. V was clipped by 0 bases and J by 4 bases; unmatched bases: 5. The CDR3 protein is CASSLALGGGETQYF. The CDR3 region has the DNA TGTGCCAGCAGTTTAGCGCTGGGGGGGGGAGAGACCCAGTACTTC.

This clonotype was found many times. The chain couples TRBV12-3 or TRBV12-4 to TRBJ2-7; D may be TRBD1 (6 bases). V dropped 1 base and J dropped 6 bases, with 13 bases sitting between them. The CDR3 loop spans 14 amino acids. The CDR3 bases are TGTGCCAGCAGTTTAGATGAGGTAGGGGGCGAGCAGTACTTC. This sequence encodes CASSLDEVGGEQYF.

In its sample, this clonotype was seen many times. The V gene is TRBV6-2 or TRBV6-3, the J gene TRBJ1-2, with 7 bases fitting TRBD1. Germline loops: CDR1 MNHEY, CDR2 SVGEGT. The CDR3 covers 13 residues. With 6 bases clipped from V and 6 bases from J, the junction kept 7 bases outside the gene matches. CDR3 in DNA: TGTGCCAGCAGAGAACAGGGGATGAATGGCTACACCTTC. Its translation is CASREQGMNGYTF.

This clonotype was counted many times. The rearrangement uses TRBV18 and TRBJ2-7, with 12 nucleotides matching TRBD2. J gave up 0 bases and V 0 bases, and 0 bases lay outside the gene matches. This CDR3 contains 16 residues. Germline V CDR1 and CDR2: KGHSH, LQKENI. The CDR3 nucleotides are TGTGCCAGCTCACCACCGGGACTAGCGGGCTCCTACGAGCAGTACTTC. It encodes CASSPPGLAGSYEQYF.

Many counts were recorded for this clonotype. The rearrangement links TRBV29-1 to TRBJ2-5; the D gene is possibly TRBD2 (5 bases). CDR1 is SQVTM and CDR2 is ANQGSEA in the germline V gene. V lost 8 bases, J lost 0 bases, and 10 bases lay in between. The CDR3 is made up of 12 amino acids. DNA of the CDR3: TGCAGCCTCCTCGGGAACCAAGAGACCCAGTACTTC. It is translated as CSLLGNQETQYF.

This clonotype is a singleton in its sample. CDR3 region: CATRQTGRDTEAFF. The CDR3 DNA follows: TGTGCCACCCGCCAGACAGGGCGGGACACTGAAGCTTTCTTT. The chain employs TRBV24-1 and TRBJ1-1; 7 bases match TRBD1. Trimming took 9 bases from V and 3 from J; bases not matched to a gene: 9. Per the germline V gene, CDR1 is KGHDR and CDR2 is SFDVKD. The CDR3 spans 14 residues.

The table lists this clonotype with many counts. J is TRBJ2-2 and V is TRBV2, with 12 bases fitting TRBD2. The length of the CDR3 is 15 residues. The germline V gene encodes CDR1 SNHLY and CDR2 FYNNEI. With V trimmed by 6 bases and J by 7 bases, 6 bases remained unmatched. In DNA, the CDR3 is TGTGCCAGCAGGAGACTAGCGGGAGTTGACGGGGAGCTGTTTTTT. This translates into CASRRLAGVDGELFF.

This clonotype was seen at least ten times. The chain combines TRBV20-1 with TRBJ2-7; 8 nucleotides agree with TRBD2. The V segment lost 2 bases and the J segment 0 bases; nucleotides outside the gene matches: 3. The CDR3 has 14 amino acids. In germline, CDR1 is DFQATT, CDR2 SNEGSKA (reference sequence). The DNA of the CDR3 is TGCAGTGCTAGACGACTAGCGAGCTCCTACGAGCAGTACTTC. Protein: CSARRLASSYEQYF.

The sample holds many counts of this clonotype. The CDR3 DNA follows: TGCAGCGTTGAAATGGACAGCTCCGAGCAGTACTTC. Its protein product is CSVEMDSSEQYF. The rearrangement links TRBV29-1 to TRBJ2-7; D is perhaps TRBD1 (6 bases). CDR3 length equals 12 residues. Trimming left V 2 bases short and J 6 bases short, with 11 bases between. Looked up from germline, CDR1 is SQVTM and CDR2 is ANQGSEA.